This T cell receptor beta chain was sequenced for a study of blood T cell repertoires in COVID-19. Study-level background: COVID-19 samples collected from the United States, Italy and Spain covered acute and convalescent phases.

Those who participated ranged in age from about 18 to 89 years and resided in about two dozen US areas. Two consecutive negative NP/OP PCR tests, clearance, or resolved symptoms defined Cohort 3 recovery. CDR1 is MDHEN, CDR2 SYDVKM, per germline. This CDR3 contains 13 residues. V was shortened by 3 bases and J by 5 bases, with 10 bases between the two germline ends. Authors' processing steps: The authors estimated nucleated cell counts from reference gene primer amplification. The assay was immunoSEQ multiplex PCR, and TCRdb's table has in-frame clones only and misses some. For V, J and clone size, that table is used; D and trimming come from the DNA. Of about 320,000 clones in the sample, around nine tenths were seen once.

This TCR came from a man aged 25-45 years who had recovered from COVID-19. Material for sequencing was PBMCs or T cells enriched from blood (not recorded which). The gene calls are TRBV28 and TRBJ1-2; D is undetermined. CDR3 sequence (DNA): TGTGCCAGCAGTTTGCGCCCAACTTATGGCTACACCTTC. Protein product: CASSLRPTYGYTF.